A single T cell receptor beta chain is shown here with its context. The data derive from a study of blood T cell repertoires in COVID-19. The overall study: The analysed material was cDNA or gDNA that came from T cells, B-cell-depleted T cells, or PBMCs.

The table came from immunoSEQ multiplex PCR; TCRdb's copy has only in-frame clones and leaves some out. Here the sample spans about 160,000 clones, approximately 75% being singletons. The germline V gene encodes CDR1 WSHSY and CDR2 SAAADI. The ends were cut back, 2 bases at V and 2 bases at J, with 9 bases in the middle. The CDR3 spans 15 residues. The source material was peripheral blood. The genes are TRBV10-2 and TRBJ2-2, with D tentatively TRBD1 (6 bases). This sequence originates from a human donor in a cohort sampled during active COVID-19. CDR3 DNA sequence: TGCGCCAGCAGTGAGGAGGACAGCAACACCGGGGAGCTGTTTTTT. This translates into CASSEEDSNTGELFF.